This TCR beta chain was found in a study of CD8 T cells in ankylosing spondylitis. Overall study findings and caveats: For ankylosing spondylitis blood, a TCR beta motif of under 10 highly homologous variants appeared characteristic. From matched ankylosing spondylitis synovial fluid, disease-linked clones were reportedly recovered at significantly enriched levels.

Comment on this clonotype: What it recognizes is unknown.

The CDR3 sequence is 13 residues long. Unmatched junction bases numbered 6, after V lost 5 bases and J lost 4 bases. CDR1 is DFQATT and CDR2 is SNEGSKA in the germline V gene (reference sequence). TCRdb re-called the 5' RACE reads through MiXCR, storing one row per CDR3 protein. The sample shows more than 200,000 distinct CDR3 sequences, about 24% of them seen only once. The sequence derives from a male donor with ankylosing spondylitis or in good health (not recorded which). The rearrangement uses TRBV20-1 and TRBJ2-7; 9 nucleotides line up with TRBD1. Input material: blood, either unsorted or a sorted T cell fraction (not recorded which). The CDR3 loop reads CSALTGGGYEQYF. CDR3 nucleotide sequence: TGCAGTGCTCTTACAGGGGGCGGTTACGAGCAGTACTTC.